The 16 T cell receptor beta chains given below trace back to one sample, sequenced in a study of blood T cell repertoires in COVID-19. The data were produced by immunoSEQ multiplex PCR, yet TCRdb's version contains in-frame clones alone and is incomplete. The table includes about 280,000 clones, 70% to 90% detected once. The sample was peripheral blood. Source of these receptors: a woman aged 70-85 years with acute or convalescent COVID-19.

This clone was seen only a few times. This chain links TRBV7-6 with TRBJ2-7; 9 positions match TRBD2. CDR1 SGHVS and CDR2 FNYEAQ come from the germline V gene. Trimming cost V 5 bases and J 6 bases; bases outside gene matches: 5. CDR3 length equals 13 residues. DNA for the CDR3: TGTGCCAGCAGCCCCGGACTAGCGTTCGAGCAGTACTTC. It yields the protein CASSPGLAFEQYF. The variable domain in full, with the rest retrieved from reference TRBV7-6 and TRBJ2-7, is GAGVSQSPRYKVTKRGQDVALRCDPISGHVSLYWYRQALGQGPEFLTYFNYEAQQDKSGLPNDRFSAERPEGSISTLTIQRTEQRDSAMYRCASSPGLAFEQYFGPGTRLTVT.

V and J are TRBV5-1 and TRBJ2-4, with TRBD2 identical over 12 bases. Germline V gene sequence: CDR1 SGHRS, CDR2 YFSETQ. CDR3 length: 17 residues. V shed 1 base, J shed 1 base, and the junction held 3 bases outside the gene matches. CDR3 nucleotides: TGCGCCAGCAGCTTGCTAGCGGGGGGGTCTGCCAAAAACATTCAGTACTTC. This sequence encodes CASSLLAGGSAKNIQYF.

This clone came up a few times. The chain is built from TRBV5-6 and TRBJ2-5, with 8 bases identical to TRBD2. CDR1 SGHDT and CDR2 YYEEEE come from the germline V gene. Germline trimming cut 1 base from V and 2 bases from J; bases unmatched to any gene: 4. The CDR3 sequence is 15 residues long. The CDR3 is CASSLRSGGQETQYF. The CDR3 nucleotides are TGTGCCAGCAGCTTGCGGAGCGGGGGACAAGAGACCCAGTACTTC.

This sequence joins TRBV5-1 and TRBJ2-1; 10 bases are a match to TRBD2. The V gene's germline CDR1 is SGHRS and CDR2 YFSETQ. V shed 6 bases, J shed 6 bases, and the junction held 6 bases outside the gene matches. CDR3 length equals 14 residues. CDR3 coding DNA: TGCGCCAGCATAGGAGTAGCGGGGGGCAATGAGCAGTTCTTC. It yields the protein CASIGVAGGNEQFF.

This clone was picked up one time. V and J are TRBV6-1 and TRBJ1-1; unclear D gene. The CDR3 is 15 amino acids. Germline V gene lookup returns CDR1 MNHNS and CDR2 SASEGT. Trimming took off 0 bases at V and 1 base at J, with 9 bases between the two ends. The CDR3 here is CASSEASLGNTEAFF. The CDR3, as DNA: TGTGCCAGCAGTGAAGCTAGTCTCGGGAACACTGAAGCTTTCTTT.

The genes are TRBV7-6 and TRBJ2-7; TRBD2 is a possible D gene (5 bases). With 0 bases removed from V and 7 bases from J, the gap between germline ends came to 16 bases. This CDR3 is built from 15 residues. The germline V gene encodes CDR1 SGHVS and CDR2 FNYEAQ. CDR3 sequence reads: CASSLATGSSGEQYF. The CDR3 DNA is TGTGCCAGCAGCTTAGCGACCGGCAGTTCGGGGGAGCAGTACTTC.

J is TRBJ1-5 and V is TRBV6-5; tentative D call: TRBD1 (6 bases). V was cut by 7 bases and J by 5 bases, with 12 bases left in between. Germline loops: CDR1 MNHEY, CDR2 SVGAGI. CDR3 length: 13 residues. In DNA form, the CDR3 reads TGTGCCAGCACAGGGGCTTGGGATCAGCCCCAGCATTTT. Translation gives CASTGAWDQPQHF.

The chain links TRBV7-9 to TRBJ2-1, with D maybe TRBD1 (6 bases). This CDR3 region has 14 residues. V was shortened by 3 bases and J by 3 bases, with 9 bases between the two germline ends. Germline V gene data show CDR1 as SEHNR and CDR2 as FQNEAQ (reference sequence). The CDR3 DNA is TGTGCCAGCAGCTTCCGGGACAACTACAATGAGCAGTTCTTC. Translation: CASSFRDNYNEQFF.

A single count supports this clone. The chain uses TRBV5-1 and TRBJ1-1, with D possibly being TRBD1 (5 bases). The CDR3 consists of 14 residues. The ends were cut back, 0 bases at V and 1 base at J, with 7 bases in the middle. Germline CDR1 reads SGHRS; CDR2 reads YFSETQ. CDR3 residues: CASSLEGWNTEAFF. CDR3 bases: TGCGCCAGCAGCTTGGAGGGGTGGAACACTGAAGCTTTCTTT.

This chain uses TRBV24-1 with TRBJ1-2; D is possibly TRBD1 (5 bases). Between the trimmed V and J ends, which lost 0 bases and 10 bases, there was a span of 11 bases. The germline V gene encodes CDR1 KGHDR and CDR2 SFDVKD. This CDR3 is built from 13 residues. DNA for the CDR3: TGTGCCACCAGTGATTTGCGAACAGGCCTCTACACCTTC. It codes for CATSDLRTGLYTF.

V gene TRBV7-9 combines with J gene TRBJ2-7; possible D gene TRBD2, 7 bases. The V end lost 5 bases, the J end lost 6 bases, and 20 bases lay between the germline ends. The CDR3 extends over 15 amino acids. In germline, CDR1 is SEHNR, CDR2 FQNEAQ (reference sequence). Here the CDR3 reads CASSGRGQGGREQYF. The CDR3 DNA is TGTGCCAGCAGCGGGCGGGGGCAGGGAGGGCGCGAGCAGTACTTC.

The genes are TRBV5-1 and TRBJ1-4, with 9 bases that match TRBD1. V shed 4 bases and J 6 bases; nucleotides not matched to a gene: 4. CDR1 and CDR2 (germline): SGHRS, YFSETQ. The CDR3 runs to 14 residues. In DNA form, the CDR3 reads TGCGCCAGCAGCAAGGACAGGGGTGATGAAAAACTGTTTTTT. This sequence encodes CASSKDRGDEKLFF.

In DNA form, the CDR3 reads TGCGCCAGCAGCCAAACATACAGCGAAGCTTTCTTT. Protein sequence: CASSQTYSEAFF. J is TRBJ1-1 and V is TRBV4-1; no reliable D call. V was pared by 2 bases and J by 8 bases, with 9 bases between. The V gene's germline CDR1 is MGHRA and CDR2 YSYEKL. The CDR3 consists of 12 residues.

The table lists this clone with a count of one. The chain is built from TRBV9 and TRBJ1-3; D not resolved. Germline-derived CDR1 and CDR2 are SGDLS and YYNGEE. The CDR3 loop spans 18 amino acids. V shed 3 bases and J shed 0 bases, with 19 bases lying between them. The CDR3 nucleotides are TGTGCCAGCAGCGAGAGAGGGAGGGAGACCAGCTCTGGAAACACCATATATTTT. Encoded protein: CASSERGRETSSGNTIYF.

This chain joins TRBV3-1 (or the pseudogene TRBV3-2) and TRBJ1-1, with a tentative D call TRBD1 (5 bases). This CDR3 contains 16 residues. CDR1 is LGHDT and CDR2 is YNNKEL in the germline V gene (reference sequence). V was trimmed by 1 base and J by 4 bases, leaving 16 bases between them. The CDR3: CASSQVIRGSRTEAFF. The DNA for the CDR3 is TGTGCCAGCAGCCAAGTCATTAGGGGATCCCGCACTGAAGCTTTCTTT.

This clone is a singleton in its sample. The genes are TRBV9 and TRBJ1-4; D ambiguous. The CDR3 covers 15 residues. From germline, CDR1 is SGDLS and CDR2 YYNGEE. Trimming stripped 4 bases from V and 5 bases from J, with 15 bases between. CDR3: CASSFGGGPNEKLFF. The CDR3 region has the DNA TGTGCCAGCAGCTTCGGAGGCGGACCAAATGAAAAACTGTTTTTT.